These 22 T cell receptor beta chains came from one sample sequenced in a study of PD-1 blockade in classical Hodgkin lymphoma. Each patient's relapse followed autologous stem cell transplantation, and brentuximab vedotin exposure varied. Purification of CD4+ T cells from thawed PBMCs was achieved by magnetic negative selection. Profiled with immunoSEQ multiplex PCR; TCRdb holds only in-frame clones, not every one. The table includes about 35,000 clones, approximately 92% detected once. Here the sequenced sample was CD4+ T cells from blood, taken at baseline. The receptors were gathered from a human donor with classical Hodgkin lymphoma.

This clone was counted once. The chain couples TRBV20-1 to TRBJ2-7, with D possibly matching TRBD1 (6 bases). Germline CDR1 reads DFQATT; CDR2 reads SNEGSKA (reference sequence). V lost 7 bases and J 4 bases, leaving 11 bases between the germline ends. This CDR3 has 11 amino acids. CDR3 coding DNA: TGCAGTGTGGGGACAAGGTACGAGCAGTACTTC. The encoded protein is CSVGTRYEQYF.

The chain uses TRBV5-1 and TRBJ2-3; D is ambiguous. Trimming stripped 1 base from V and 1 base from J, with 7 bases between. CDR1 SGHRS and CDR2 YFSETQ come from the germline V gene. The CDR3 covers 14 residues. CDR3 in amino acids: CASSLPRGTDTQYF. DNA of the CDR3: TGCGCCAGCAGCTTGCCCCGGGGCACAGATACGCAGTATTTT. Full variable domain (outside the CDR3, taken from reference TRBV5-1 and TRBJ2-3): KAGVTQTPRYLIKTRGQQVTLSCSPISGHRSVSWYQQTPGQGLQFLFEYFSETQRNKGNFPGRFSGRQFSNSRSEMNVSTLELGDSALYLCASSLPRGTDTQYFGPGTRLTVL.

CDR3 residues: CSVDGTGGDEQFF. The CDR3 DNA reads as TGCAGCGTTGACGGGACAGGGGGCGATGAGCAGTTCTTC. The V and J genes are TRBV29-1 and TRBJ2-1, with 12 nucleotides matching TRBD1. Losses at the gene ends were 3 bases for V and 8 bases for J; bases not matched to a gene: 2. Germline V gives CDR1 SQVTM, CDR2 ANQGSEA. The CDR3 is made up of 13 amino acids.

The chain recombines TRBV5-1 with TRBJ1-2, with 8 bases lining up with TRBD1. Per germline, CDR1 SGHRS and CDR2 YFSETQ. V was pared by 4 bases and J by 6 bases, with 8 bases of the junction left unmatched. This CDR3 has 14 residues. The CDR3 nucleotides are TGCGCCAGCAGCCCGGGACAACAGGGGGATGGCTACACCTTC. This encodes CASSPGQQGDGYTF.

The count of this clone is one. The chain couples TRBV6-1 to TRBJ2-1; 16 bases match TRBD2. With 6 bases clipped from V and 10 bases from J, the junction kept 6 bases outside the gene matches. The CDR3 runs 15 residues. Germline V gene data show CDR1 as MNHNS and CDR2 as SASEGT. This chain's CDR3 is CASRGLAGGPVEQFF. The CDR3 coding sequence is TGTGCCAGCAGGGGACTAGCGGGAGGGCCAGTCGAGCAGTTCTTC.

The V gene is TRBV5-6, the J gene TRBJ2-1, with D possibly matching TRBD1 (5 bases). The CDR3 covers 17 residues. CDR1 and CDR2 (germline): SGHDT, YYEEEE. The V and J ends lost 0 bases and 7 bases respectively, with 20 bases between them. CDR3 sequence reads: CASSLEKGVVAGNEQFF. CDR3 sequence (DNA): TGTGCCAGCAGCTTGGAAAAGGGCGTCGTGGCAGGGAATGAGCAGTTCTTC.

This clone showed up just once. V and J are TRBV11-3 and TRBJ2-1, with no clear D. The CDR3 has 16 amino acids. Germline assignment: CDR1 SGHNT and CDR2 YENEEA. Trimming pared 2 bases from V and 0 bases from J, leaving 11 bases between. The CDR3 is CASSLQSGPSYNEQFF. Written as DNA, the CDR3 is TGTGCCAGCAGCTTACAGAGTGGACCCTCCTACAATGAGCAGTTCTTC.

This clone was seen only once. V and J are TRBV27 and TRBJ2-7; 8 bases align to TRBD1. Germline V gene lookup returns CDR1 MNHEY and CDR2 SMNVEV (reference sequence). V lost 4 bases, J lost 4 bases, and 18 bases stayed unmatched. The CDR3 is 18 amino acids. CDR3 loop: CASSSLGIRGQGTYEQYF. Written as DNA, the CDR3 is TGTGCCAGCAGTTCCTTAGGGATACGAGGACAGGGCACATACGAGCAGTACTTC.

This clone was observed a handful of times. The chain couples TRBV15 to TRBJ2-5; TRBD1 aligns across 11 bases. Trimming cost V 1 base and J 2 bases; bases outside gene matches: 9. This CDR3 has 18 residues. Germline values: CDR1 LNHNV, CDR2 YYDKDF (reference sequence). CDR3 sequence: CATSRARDRGSRQETQYF. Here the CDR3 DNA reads TGTGCCACCAGCAGAGCTAGGGACAGGGGGTCACGGCAAGAGACCCAGTACTTC.

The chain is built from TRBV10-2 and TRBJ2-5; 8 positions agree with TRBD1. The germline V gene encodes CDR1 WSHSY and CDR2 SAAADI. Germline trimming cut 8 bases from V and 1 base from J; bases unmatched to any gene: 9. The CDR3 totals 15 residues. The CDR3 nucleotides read TGCGCCAGCGGGGGGCAGGGGGCACTCCAAGAGACCCAGTACTTC. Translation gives CASGGQGALQETQYF.

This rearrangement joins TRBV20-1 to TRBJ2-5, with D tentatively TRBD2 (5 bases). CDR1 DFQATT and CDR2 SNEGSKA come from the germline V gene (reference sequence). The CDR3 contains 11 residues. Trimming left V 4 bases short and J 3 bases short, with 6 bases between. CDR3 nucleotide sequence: TGCAGTGCTATGGAGGAAGAGACCCAGTACTTC. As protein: CSAMEEETQYF.

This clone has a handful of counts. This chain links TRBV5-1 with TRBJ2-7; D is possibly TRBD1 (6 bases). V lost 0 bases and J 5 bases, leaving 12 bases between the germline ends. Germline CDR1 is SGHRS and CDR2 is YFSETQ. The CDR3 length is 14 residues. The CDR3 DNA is TGCGCCAGCAGCTTGGAGGGGACAACTGACGAGCAGTACTTC. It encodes CASSLEGTTDEQYF.

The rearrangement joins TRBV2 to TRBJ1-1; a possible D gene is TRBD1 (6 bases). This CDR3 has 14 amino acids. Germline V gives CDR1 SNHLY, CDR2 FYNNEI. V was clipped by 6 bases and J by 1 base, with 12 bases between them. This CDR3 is CASRAWTANTEAFF. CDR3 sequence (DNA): TGTGCCAGCAGGGCCTGGACAGCGAACACTGAAGCTTTCTTT. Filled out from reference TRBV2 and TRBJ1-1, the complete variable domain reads EPEVTQTPSHQVTQMGQEVILRCVPISNHLYFYWYRQILGQKVEFLVSFYNNEISEKSEIFDDQFSVERPDGSNFTLKIRSTKLEDSAMYFCASRAWTANTEAFFGQGTRLTVV.

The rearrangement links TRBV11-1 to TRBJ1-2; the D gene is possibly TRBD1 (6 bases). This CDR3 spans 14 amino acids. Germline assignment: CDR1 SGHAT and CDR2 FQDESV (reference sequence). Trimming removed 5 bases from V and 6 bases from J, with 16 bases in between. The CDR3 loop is CASSTLQGQDGYTF. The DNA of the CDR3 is TGTGCCAGCAGCACCCTACAGGGCCAGGATGGCTACACCTTC. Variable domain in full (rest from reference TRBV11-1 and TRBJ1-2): EAEVAQSPRYKITEKSQAVAFWCDPISGHATLYWYRQILGQGPELLVQFQDESVVDDSQLPKDRFSAERLKGVDSTLKIQPAELGDSAMYLCASSTLQGQDGYTFGSGTRLTVV.

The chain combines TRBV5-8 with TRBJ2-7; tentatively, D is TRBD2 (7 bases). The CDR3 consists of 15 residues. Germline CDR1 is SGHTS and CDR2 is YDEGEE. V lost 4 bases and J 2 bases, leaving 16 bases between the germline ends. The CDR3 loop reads CASSLVKGGAYEQYF. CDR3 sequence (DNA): TGTGCCAGCAGCCTTGTTAAGGGGGGGGCCTACGAGCAGTACTTC.

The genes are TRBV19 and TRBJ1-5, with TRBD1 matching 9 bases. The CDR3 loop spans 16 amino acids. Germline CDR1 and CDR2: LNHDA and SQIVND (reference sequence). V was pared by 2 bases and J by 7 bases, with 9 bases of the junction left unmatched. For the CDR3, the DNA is TGTGCCAGTAGTATAAGACGACAGGGGGGCCCACAGCCCCAGCATTTT. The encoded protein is CASSIRRQGGPQPQHF. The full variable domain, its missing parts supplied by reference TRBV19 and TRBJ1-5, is DGGITQSPKYLFRKEGQNVTLSCEQNLNHDAMYWYRQDPGQGLRLIYYSQIVNDFQKGDIAEGYSVSREKKESFPLTVTSAQKNPTAFYLCASSIRRQGGPQPQHFGDGTRLSIL.

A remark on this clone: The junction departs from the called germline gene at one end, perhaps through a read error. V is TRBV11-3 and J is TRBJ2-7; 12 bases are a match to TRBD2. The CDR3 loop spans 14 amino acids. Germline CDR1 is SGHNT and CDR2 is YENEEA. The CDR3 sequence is CASSLGGTSGHKDF. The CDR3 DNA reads TGTGCCAGCAGCTTAGGCGGGACTAGCGGGCATAAGGACTTC.

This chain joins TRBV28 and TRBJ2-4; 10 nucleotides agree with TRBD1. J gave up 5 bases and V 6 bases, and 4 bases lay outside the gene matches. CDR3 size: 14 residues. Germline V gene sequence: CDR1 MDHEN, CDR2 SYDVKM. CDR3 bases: TGTGCCAGCAGGACAGGGGGCGAGGAAAACATTCAGTACTTC. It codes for CASRTGGEENIQYF. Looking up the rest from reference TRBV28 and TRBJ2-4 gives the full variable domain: DVKVTQSSRYLVKRTGEKVFLECVQDMDHENMFWYRQDPGLGLRLIYFSYDVKMKEKGDIPEGYSVSREKKERFSLILESASTNQTSMYLCASRTGGEENIQYFGAGTRLSVL.

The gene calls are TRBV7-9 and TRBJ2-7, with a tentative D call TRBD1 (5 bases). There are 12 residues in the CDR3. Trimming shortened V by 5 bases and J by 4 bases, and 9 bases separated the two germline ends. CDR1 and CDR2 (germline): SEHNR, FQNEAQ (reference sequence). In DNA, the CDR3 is TGTGCCAGCAGCATGACAGCTTACGAGCAGTACTTC. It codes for CASSMTAYEQYF.

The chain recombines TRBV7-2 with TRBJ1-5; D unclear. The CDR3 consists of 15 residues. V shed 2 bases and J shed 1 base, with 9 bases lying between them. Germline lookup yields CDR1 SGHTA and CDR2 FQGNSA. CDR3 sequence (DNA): TGTGCCAGCAGCTTAAGTCACTCGAGCAATCAGCCCCAGCATTTT. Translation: CASSLSHSSNQPQHF.

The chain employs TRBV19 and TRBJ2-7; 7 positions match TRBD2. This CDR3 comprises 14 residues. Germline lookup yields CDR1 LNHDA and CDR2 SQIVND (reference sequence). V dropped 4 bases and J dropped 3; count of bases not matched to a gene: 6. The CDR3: CASSRGGGDYEQYF. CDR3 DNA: TGTGCCAGTAGTAGGGGGGGAGGGGACTACGAGCAGTACTTC.

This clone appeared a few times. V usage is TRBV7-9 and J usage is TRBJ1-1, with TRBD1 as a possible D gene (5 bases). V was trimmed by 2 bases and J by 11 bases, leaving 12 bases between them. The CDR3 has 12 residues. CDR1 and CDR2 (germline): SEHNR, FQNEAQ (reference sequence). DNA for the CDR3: TGTGCCAGCAGCTTATTGGGACGAGGGGCTTTCTTT. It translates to CASSLLGRGAFF.